One and the same sample provided the 18 T cell receptor beta chains below, sequenced in a study of cytomegalovirus exposure and HLA in healthy donors. In the PCR, 60 Vbeta and 13 Jbeta primers were used. Clones were read by immunoSEQ multiplex PCR, and TCRdb kept only the in-frame ones, dropping some. Found here are about 140,000 clones, 75% to 90% of them singletons; the top ten hold 1.2%. The sample taken for sequencing was PBMCs. These receptors originate from a female donor in good health and CMV-seronegative.

The chain links TRBV5-4 to TRBJ2-5; 11 bases map to TRBD1. The CDR3 is 14 amino acids. Germline V CDR1 and CDR2: SGHNT, YYREEE (reference sequence). V was pared by 0 bases and J by 7 bases, with 2 bases of the junction left unmatched. The CDR3 here is CASSLAGTGGTQYF. The CDR3 bases are TGTGCCAGCAGCTTGGCGGGGACAGGGGGGACCCAGTACTTC.

The gene calls are TRBV5-1 and TRBJ2-7; 14 bases are a match to TRBD2. CDR1 and CDR2 (germline): SGHRS, YFSETQ. The CDR3 is 20 residues long. Germline trimming cut 3 bases from V and 0 bases from J; bases unmatched to any gene: 14. CDR3 amino acids: CASSWGTGLAGVLYSYEQYF. CDR3 nucleotides: TGCGCCAGCAGCTGGGGGACGGGACTAGCGGGAGTACTCTACTCCTACGAGCAGTACTTC.

The chain combines TRBV30 with TRBJ1-2; D possibly corresponds to TRBD1 (6 bases). There are 11 residues in the CDR3. Germline assignment: CDR1 GTSNPN and CDR2 SVGIG (reference sequence). Trimming left V 5 bases short and J 7 bases short, with 11 bases between. The CDR3 spells CAWVGAGGYTF. The CDR3 DNA reads as TGTGCCTGGGTGGGGGCAGGTGGCTACACCTTC. Together with reference TRBV30 and TRBJ1-2, the CDR3 gives the full variable domain: SQTIHQWPATLVQPVGSPLSLECTVEGTSNPNLYWYRQAAGRGLQLLFYSVGIGQISSEVPQNLSASRPQDRQFILSSKKLLLSDSGFYLCAWVGAGGYTFGSGTRLTVV.

This sequence joins TRBV19 and TRBJ2-3; D is possibly TRBD1 (5 bases). Germline lookup yields CDR1 LNHDA and CDR2 SQIVND (reference sequence). This CDR3 has 15 residues. V was pared by 3 bases and J by 5 bases, with 15 bases between. CDR3 in amino acids: CASSMLEDKLDTQYF. CDR3 DNA: TGTGCCAGTAGTATGCTCGAGGACAAATTAGATACGCAGTATTTT. The full variable domain, completed using reference TRBV19 and TRBJ2-3, is DGGITQSPKYLFRKEGQNVTLSCEQNLNHDAMYWYRQDPGQGLRLIYYSQIVNDFQKGDIAEGYSVSREKKESFPLTVTSAQKNPTAFYLCASSMLEDKLDTQYFGPGTRLTVL.

The chain uses TRBV5-1 and TRBJ2-2, with TRBD2 matching 13 bases. This CDR3 has 17 amino acids. Per germline, CDR1 SGHRS and CDR2 YFSETQ. J lost 0 bases, V lost 3 bases, and 2 bases had no gene match. CDR3 in amino acids: CASSWTSGSPNTGELFF. The CDR3 bases are TGCGCCAGCAGCTGGACTAGCGGGAGTCCGAACACCGGGGAGCTGTTTTTT. The full variable domain, rest sourced from reference TRBV5-1 and TRBJ2-2, is KAGVTQTPRYLIKTRGQQVTLSCSPISGHRSVSWYQQTPGQGLQFLFEYFSETQRNKGNFPGRFSGRQFSNSRSEMNVSTLELGDSALYLCASSWTSGSPNTGELFFGEGSRLTVL.

The V gene is TRBV11-1, the J gene TRBJ2-7, with D tentatively TRBD1 (7 bases). V was clipped by 5 bases and J by 0 bases, with 11 bases between them. The CDR3 consists of 14 residues. Per the germline V gene, CDR1 is SGHAT and CDR2 is FQDESV (reference sequence). The CDR3 here is CASSLRDSSYEQYF. In nucleotides, the CDR3 is TGTGCCAGCAGCCTGCGGGACAGCTCCTACGAGCAGTACTTC.

J is TRBJ2-7 and V is TRBV7-2; TRBD2 matches at 11 bases. CDR3 size: 15 residues. With 1 base clipped from V and 3 bases from J, the junction kept 2 bases outside the gene matches. The germline V gene has CDR1 SGHTA and CDR2 FQGNSA. The DNA of the CDR3 is TGTGCCAGCAGCTTAGGACTAGCGGGGATCTACGAGCAGTACTTC. This encodes CASSLGLAGIYEQYF.

J is TRBJ2-7 and V is TRBV5-4, with 8 bases that match TRBD2. Germline trimming cut 3 bases from V and 3 bases from J; bases unmatched to any gene: 11. The CDR3 loop spans 16 amino acids. Germline CDR1 reads SGHNT; CDR2 reads YYREEE (reference sequence). CDR3 loop: CASSSPGLDINYEQYF. In DNA, the CDR3 is TGTGCCAGCAGCTCGCCGGGACTAGACATTAACTACGAGCAGTACTTC.

The table lists this clone with a count of one. The chain carries TRBV2 and TRBJ1-5; the match to TRBD1 covers 10 bases. CDR1 is SNHLY and CDR2 is FYNNEI in the germline V gene. The CDR3 totals 14 residues. The V and J ends lost 7 bases and 4 bases, in that order; junction bases with no gene match: 4. The CDR3 protein is CASTWGQGNQPQHF. CDR3 coding DNA: TGTGCCAGCACTTGGGGACAGGGGAATCAGCCCCAGCATTTT.

Points on this clone: A read error may explain this, as a much larger clone is one base away. This chain links TRBV25-1 with TRBJ2-3, with D perhaps TRBD2 (5 bases). Germline CDR1 MGHDK, CDR2 SYGVNS. The length of the CDR3 is 13 residues. Trimming removed 4 bases at V and 0 bases at J, with 5 bases between. CDR3 amino acids: CASSGGSTDTQYF. The CDR3 DNA follows: TGTGCCAGCAGTGGCGGGAGCACAGATACGCAGTATTTT.

The chain joins TRBV6-1 to TRBJ2-7, with 7 bases matching TRBD1. CDR3 size: 16 residues. Germline V gene sequence: CDR1 MNHNS, CDR2 SASEGT. The V and J ends lost 4 bases and 3 bases, in that order; junction bases with no gene match: 12. This CDR3 reads CASSASGTEPRYEQYF. DNA for the CDR3: TGTGCCAGCAGTGCCTCGGGGACAGAGCCCCGCTACGAGCAGTACTTC.

This chain uses TRBV6-1 with TRBJ1-5; D remains ambiguous. Deletions cut 7 bases from V and 2 bases from J, with 12 bases between. CDR1 is MNHNS and CDR2 is SASEGT in the germline V gene. This CDR3 region has 14 residues. The CDR3 nucleotides are TGTGCCAGCATGGACCCGGGAGGCAATCAGCCCCAGCATTTT. It codes for CASMDPGGNQPQHF.

The rearrangement uses TRBV30 and TRBJ2-1, with D perhaps TRBD2 (8 bases). Germline CDR1 reads GTSNPN; CDR2 reads SVGIG (reference sequence). This CDR3 contains 15 residues. The V gene lost 2 bases and the J gene lost 3 bases, with 14 bases spanning the gap. The CDR3 loop is CAWSRGLAGYNEQFF. The CDR3 bases are TGTGCCTGGAGTAGGGGGCTAGCGGGCTACAATGAGCAGTTCTTC.

The J gene is TRBJ2-1, the V gene TRBV18; 13 bases are a match to TRBD2. The CDR3 sequence is 17 residues long. The V segment lost 3 bases and the J segment 0 bases; nucleotides outside the gene matches: 2. Germline V gene lookup returns CDR1 KGHSH and CDR2 LQKENI. The CDR3 DNA follows: TGTGCCAGCTCACCTCGGACTAGCGGGAGCTCCTACAATGAGCAGTTCTTC. As protein: CASSPRTSGSSYNEQFF.

In nucleotides, the CDR3 is TGTGCCAGCAGTTACAGGGCAGGGGGCTACAATGAGCAGTTCTTC. Translating gives CASSYRAGGYNEQFF. The V and J genes are TRBV6-5 and TRBJ2-1, with 7 bases matching TRBD1. The CDR3 has 15 residues. Germline V CDR1 and CDR2: MNHEY, SVGAGI. The V and J ends lost 2 bases and 3 bases, in that order; junction bases with no gene match: 4.

This clone has just one count. The chain uses TRBV15 and TRBJ1-4; the D gene is possibly TRBD1 (5 bases). The ends were cut back, 5 bases at V and 4 bases at J, with 17 bases in the middle. Germline V gene data show CDR1 as LNHNV and CDR2 as YYDKDF (reference sequence). The length of the CDR3 is 16 residues. The CDR3 DNA reads as TGTGCCACCAGCCAGCAGTGGCCGGGGGTTAATGAAAAACTGTTTTTT. Protein sequence: CATSQQWPGVNEKLFF.

The chain couples TRBV27 to TRBJ1-2; D remains unclear. The CDR3 extends over 14 amino acids. V lost 6 bases and J 4 bases, leaving 15 bases between the germline ends. Germline loops: CDR1 MNHEY, CDR2 SMNVEV (reference sequence). The CDR3 sequence is CASRERGEIYGYTF. The CDR3 DNA reads as TGTGCCAGCAGAGAACGCGGCGAGATCTATGGCTACACCTTC.

V usage is TRBV7-9 and J usage is TRBJ2-5; 11 positions match TRBD2. The J segment lost 2 bases and the V segment lost 4 bases, leaving 12 bases of the junction unmatched. The CDR3 sequence is 18 residues long. Germline values: CDR1 SEHNR, CDR2 FQNEAQ (reference sequence). As DNA, the CDR3 is TGTGCCAGCAGCTGGGCACTAGCGGGAGTAGACAAACAAGAGACCCAGTACTTC. Its protein product is CASSWALAGVDKQETQYF. Full variable domain (missing parts from reference TRBV7-9 and TRBJ2-5): DTGVSQNPRHKITKRGQNVTFRCDPISEHNRLYWYRQTLGQGPEFLTYFQNEAQLEKSRLLSDRFSAERPKGSFSTLEIQRTEQGDSAMYLCASSWALAGVDKQETQYFGPGTRLLVL.